The 14 T cell receptor beta chains below come from one sample, sequenced in a study of early T cells in non-severe SARS-CoV-2 infection. TCRdb recomputed calls from the 5' RACE reads with MiXCR, one row per CDR3 protein. The sample holds tens of thousands of distinct CDR3 sequences, 16% seen once. The material sequenced was whole blood, taken at baseline. The receptors come from an adult who was a healthcare worker with PCR-confirmed SARS-CoV-2 infection or an uninfected control (not recorded which).

This clonotype occurred a few times. This chain connects TRBV7-9 to TRBJ2-3; a possible D gene is TRBD2 (5 bases). Germline loops: CDR1 SEHNR, CDR2 FQNEAQ (reference sequence). This CDR3 spans 12 amino acids. The V and J ends lost 8 bases and 7 bases respectively, with 13 bases between them. The CDR3 nucleotides are TGTGCCAGCGGACGGGATCTTCATACGCAGTATTTT. Encoded protein: CASGRDLHTQYF.

This clonotype was picked up a small number of times. The chain uses TRBV28 and TRBJ2-7; a possible D gene is TRBD1 (6 bases). This CDR3 spans 12 amino acids. In germline, CDR1 is MDHEN, CDR2 SYDVKM. The ends were cut back, 8 bases at V and 7 bases at J, with 15 bases in the middle. The CDR3 DNA is TGTGCCAGCTACAGGGCCCCTCGGGAGCAGTACTTC. Protein sequence: CASYRAPREQYF.

This rearrangement joins TRBV7-3 to TRBJ2-1; a possible D gene is TRBD2 (5 bases). The CDR3 runs to 14 residues. The V and J ends lost 5 bases and 8 bases respectively, with 16 bases between them. Germline V gene sequence: CDR1 SGHTA, CDR2 FQGTGA. CDR3 in DNA: TGTGCCAGCAGCCCAAATCGGTGGGGAGATGAGCAGTTCTTC. Its translation: CASSPNRWGDEQFF.

Only a few counts were recorded for this clonotype. The rearrangement joins TRBV28 to TRBJ2-7; 13 bases align to TRBD2. Germline V CDR1 and CDR2: MDHEN, SYDVKM. CDR3 length: 15 residues. Germline trimming cut 5 bases from V and 6 bases from J; bases unmatched to any gene: 7. The CDR3 region is CASSPGTSGTSEQYF. In DNA form, the CDR3 reads TGTGCCAGCAGTCCCGGGACTAGCGGGACATCCGAGCAGTACTTC.

CDR3 residues: CASSPWGGGYRYEQYF. The CDR3 DNA reads TGTGCCAGCAGCCCGTGGGGCGGGGGTTATCGCTACGAGCAGTACTTC. The chain joins TRBV12-3 or TRBV12-4 to TRBJ2-7, with TRBD2 matching over 7 bases. The CDR3 consists of 16 residues. V lost 6 bases and J lost 3; bases outside the gene matches: 14.

The sample holds a few counts of this clonotype. CDR3 protein: CASSPFGVHTEAFF. CDR3 bases: TGTGCCAGCAGTCCCTTTGGGGTGCACACTGAAGCTTTCTTT. The rearrangement links TRBV7-8 to TRBJ1-1; D remains ambiguous. Trimming cost V 6 bases and J 3 bases, with 14 bases left between them. CDR1 SGHVS and CDR2 FQNEAQ come from the germline V gene. This CDR3 is built from 14 residues.

The chain combines TRBV27 with TRBJ1-4; possible D gene TRBD1, 5 bases. The CDR3 has 13 amino acids. Germline CDR1 is MNHEY and CDR2 is SMNVEV (reference sequence). The V gene lost 3 bases and the J gene lost 8 bases, with 10 bases spanning the gap. The CDR3 is CASSLQGREKLFF. CDR3 nucleotides: TGTGCCAGCAGTTTGCAGGGTAGGGAAAAACTGTTTTTT.

This clonotype appeared many times. The V and J genes are TRBV7-9 and TRBJ1-3; D gene uncertain. Germline values: CDR1 SEHNR, CDR2 FQNEAQ (reference sequence). This CDR3 is built from 14 residues. Trimming stripped 7 bases from V and 0 bases from J, with 10 bases between. For the CDR3, the DNA is TGTGCCAGCACCACGTCGGGCTCTGGAAACACCATATATTTT. Amino acids: CASTTSGSGNTIYF.

This clonotype was seen a few times. This chain links TRBV28 with TRBJ1-5; a possible D gene is TRBD1 (5 bases). V was cut by 3 bases and J by 1 base, with 13 bases left in between. CDR3 length: 16 residues. Germline V gene data show CDR1 as MDHEN and CDR2 as SYDVKM. The CDR3 region is CASSFLAGISNQPQHF. The CDR3 DNA reads TGTGCCAGCAGTTTCCTTGCAGGGATAAGCAATCAGCCCCAGCATTTT.

The V call is TRBV20-1, the J call TRBJ1-1, with D perhaps TRBD1 (5 bases). The ends were cut back, 3 bases at V and 5 bases at J, with 7 bases in the middle. This CDR3 has 11 amino acids. Germline V gene sequence: CDR1 DFQATT, CDR2 SNEGSKA (reference sequence). CDR3 sequence (DNA): TGCAGTGCTAGCAGGGTTACTGAAGCTTTCTTT. Residues: CSASRVTEAFF.

This chain links TRBV20-1 with TRBJ1-1, with D perhaps matching TRBD1 (6 bases). This CDR3 has 14 residues. Germline lookup yields CDR1 DFQATT and CDR2 SNEGSKA (reference sequence). Trimming removed 3 bases at V and 3 bases at J, with 14 bases between. CDR3 loop: CSASRGGLDTEAFF. DNA of the CDR3: TGCAGTGCTAGCAGGGGCGGACTGGACACTGAAGCTTTCTTT.

V gene TRBV20-1 combines with J gene TRBJ2-1; TRBD2 matches at 12 bases. The CDR3 spans 15 residues. Per the germline V gene, CDR1 is DFQATT and CDR2 is SNEGSKA (reference sequence). Trimming took 6 bases from V and 7 from J; bases not matched to a gene: 10. In DNA form, the CDR3 reads TGCAGTGCCCAGACTAGCGGGAGAGCTAGGAATGAGCAGTTCTTC. It codes for CSAQTSGRARNEQFF.

This clonotype has more than one count but fewer than ten. Here the CDR3 reads CASSPKQPEAFF. The CDR3 DNA sequence: TGTGCCAGCAGCCCGAAACAGCCTGAAGCTTTCTTT. The chain carries TRBV12-3 or TRBV12-4 and TRBJ1-1; the D is unclear. Trimming shortened V by 6 bases and J by 6 bases, and 11 bases separated the two germline ends. There are 12 residues in the CDR3.

This clonotype turned up a few times. The chain links TRBV20-1 to TRBJ1-1; a weak D match, TRBD1 (6 bases). Germline values: CDR1 DFQATT, CDR2 SNEGSKA (reference sequence). CDR3 length: 15 residues. The ends were cut back, 4 bases at V and 1 base at J, with 16 bases in the middle. CDR3 in DNA: TGCAGTGCTACTGACCCTGGACAGTCGAACACTGAAGCTTTCTTT. Residues: CSATDPGQSNTEAFF.